One and the same sample provided the 16 T cell receptor beta chains below, sequenced in a study of T cell changes during pregnancy in multiple sclerosis. Repertoires were generated with immunoSEQ multiplex PCR, while TCRdb's copy carries only in-frame clones and drops some. The sample shows 25,000 to 35,000 clones, roughly nine tenths of them seen only once. The sample in question was CD8+ T cells from peripheral blood mononuclear cells, obtained in the second trimester of pregnancy. The source is a female donor with multiple sclerosis, enrolled in a pregnancy study.

The V call is TRBV10-3, the J call TRBJ2-1; 14 nucleotides match TRBD2. J was trimmed by 8 bases and V by 2 bases; bases with no gene match: 5. Looked up from germline, CDR1 is ENHRY and CDR2 is SYGVKD. The CDR3 totals 16 residues. The CDR3 DNA follows: TGTGCCATCAGTGAGAGACTAGCGGGGGGGCTGCATGAGCAGTTCTTC. Its translation is CAISERLAGGLHEQFF.

The chain recombines TRBV7-9 with TRBJ1-2; D is unresolved. CDR3 length: 12 residues. From germline, CDR1 is SEHNR and CDR2 FQNEAQ (reference sequence). The V gene lost 6 bases and the J gene lost 7 bases, with 12 bases spanning the gap. CDR3 region: CASSYDTVGYTF. In nucleotides, the CDR3 is TGTGCCAGCAGTTACGACACTGTTGGCTACACCTTC. Based on the CDR3 plus reference TRBV7-9 and TRBJ1-2, the full variable domain is DTGVSQNPRHKITKRGQNVTFRCDPISEHNRLYWYRQTLGQGPEFLTYFQNEAQLEKSRLLSDRFSAERPKGSFSTLEIQRTEQGDSAMYLCASSYDTVGYTFGSGTRLTVV.

This clone showed up just once. This chain connects TRBV7-3 to TRBJ2-1; 7 bases agree with TRBD2. Trimming cost V 2 bases and J 9 bases; bases outside gene matches: 1. The CDR3 spans 12 residues. The germline CDR1 and CDR2 sequences are SGHTA and FQGTGA. The DNA of the CDR3 is TGTGCCAGCAGCTTACCGGGAGGTGAGCAGTTCTTC. Its translation: CASSLPGGEQFF.

This clone occurred once. This chain joins TRBV2 and TRBJ2-5; 9 bases are shared with TRBD2. The V gene end was trimmed by 9 bases and the J gene end by 3 bases; junction bases not matched to a gene: 14. The CDR3 loop spans 16 amino acids. The germline V gene has CDR1 SNHLY and CDR2 FYNNEI. The DNA of the CDR3 is TGTGCCAGTTCAGCATCGGCTAGCGGGACCGAAGAGACCCAGTACTTC. This translates into CASSASASGTEETQYF.

The CDR3 protein is CASSLTAYEQYF. The CDR3 nucleotides are TGTGCCAGCAGCTTAACCGCCTACGAGCAGTACTTC. The chain is built from TRBV7-3 and TRBJ2-7; unclear D gene. CDR1 is SGHTA, CDR2 FQGTGA, per germline. V lost 0 bases and J 2 bases, leaving 2 bases between the germline ends. The length of the CDR3 is 12 residues.

The J gene is TRBJ2-7, the V gene TRBV2; TRBD1 agrees at 8 bases. Germline CDR1 is SNHLY and CDR2 is FYNNEI. The CDR3 length is 16 residues. The J segment lost 0 bases and the V segment lost 6 bases, leaving 10 bases of the junction unmatched. CDR3 nucleotides: TGTGCCAGCAGGCCGACAGGGGCCCAAGGCTCCTACGAGCAGTACTTC. Protein sequence: CASRPTGAQGSYEQYF.

The chain links TRBV28 to TRBJ2-2; the D is unclear. CDR1 is MDHEN and CDR2 is SYDVKM in the germline V gene. Trimming shortened V by 5 bases and J by 3 bases, and 10 bases separated the two germline ends. The CDR3 runs to 14 residues. The DNA for the CDR3 is TGTGCCAGCAGTGCCCTAATTGACACCGGGGAGCTGTTTTTT. Translation gives CASSALIDTGELFF.

J is TRBJ2-7 and V is TRBV10-3; 9 bases fit TRBD2. The CDR3 runs to 15 residues. V gave up 4 bases and J gave up 1 base; unmatched junction bases: 5. The germline V gene encodes CDR1 ENHRY and CDR2 SYGVKD. Here the CDR3 reads CAISGTSAPSYEQYF. In nucleotides, the CDR3 is TGTGCCATCAGTGGGACTAGCGCACCATCCTACGAGCAGTACTTC.

This clone was seen only a few times. The rearrangement links TRBV30 to TRBJ1-6; no firm D call. CDR3 length equals 13 residues. V was trimmed by 1 base and J by 10 bases, leaving 11 bases between them. The germline V gene encodes CDR1 GTSNPN and CDR2 SVGIG (reference sequence). The CDR3 region is CAWSGNTNSPLHF. CDR3 nucleotide sequence: TGTGCCTGGAGTGGAAATACTAACTCACCCCTCCACTTT.

This chain connects TRBV7-2 to TRBJ2-7; tentative D call: TRBD2 (5 bases). The V end lost 3 bases, the J end lost 3 bases, and 9 bases lay between the germline ends. The CDR3 covers 13 residues. Germline V CDR1 and CDR2: SGHTA, FQGNSA. CDR3 residues: CASSFGLNYEQYF. The DNA of the CDR3 is TGTGCCAGCAGCTTTGGACTGAACTACGAGCAGTACTTC.

The chain recombines TRBV28 with TRBJ2-5; D is perhaps TRBD1 (6 bases). Trimming shortened V by 4 bases and J by 2 bases, and 17 bases separated the two germline ends. This CDR3 comprises 16 residues. In germline, CDR1 is MDHEN, CDR2 SYDVKM. This CDR3 is CASSSRQTGTQETQYF. CDR3 bases: TGTGCCAGCAGTTCCCGCCAGACAGGTACTCAAGAGACCCAGTACTTC. The whole variable domain, filled in from reference TRBV28 and TRBJ2-5, reads DVKVTQSSRYLVKRTGEKVFLECVQDMDHENMFWYRQDPGLGLRLIYFSYDVKMKEKGDIPEGYSVSREKKERFSLILESASTNQTSMYLCASSSRQTGTQETQYFGPGTRLLVL.

This chain connects TRBV9 to TRBJ2-5, with a possible D match to TRBD2 (6 bases). The closer fit of TRBJ2-7 to the DNA end suggests the J call may be wrong. Per the germline V gene, CDR1 is SGDLS and CDR2 is YYNGEE. The CDR3 sequence is 14 residues long. The CDR3 loop reads CASSVAPRGYEQYF. CDR3 nucleotide sequence: TGTGCCAGCAGCGTAGCCCCCCGGGGGTACGAGCAGTACTTC.

This rearrangement joins TRBV13 to TRBJ1-1; D gene uncertain. This CDR3 has 13 residues. The V end was cut by 3 bases, the J end by 6 bases, with 11 bases between. Germline V gives CDR1 PRHDT, CDR2 FYEKMQ (reference sequence). The CDR3 here is CASSFTDTSEAFF. CDR3 bases: TGTGCCAGCAGCTTTACAGATACATCTGAAGCTTTCTTT.

The genes are TRBV19 and TRBJ2-7, with 8 bases matching TRBD2. Unmatched junction bases numbered 7, after V lost 9 bases and J lost 0 bases. Germline values: CDR1 LNHDA, CDR2 SQIVND (reference sequence). The CDR3 totals 14 residues. The CDR3 is CARPWSGSSYEQYF. The DNA for the CDR3 is TGTGCCAGACCCTGGAGCGGGAGCTCCTACGAGCAGTACTTC.

This clone came up once. The chain has TRBV27 and TRBJ2-7, with 7 bases fitting TRBD1. The V gene end was trimmed by 0 bases and the J gene end by 0 bases; junction bases not matched to a gene: 5. This CDR3 has 16 amino acids. In germline, CDR1 is MNHEY, CDR2 SMNVEV (reference sequence). The CDR3 bases are TGTGCCAGCAGTTTATCAACAGGGGAGCGCTCCTACGAGCAGTACTTC. This sequence encodes CASSLSTGERSYEQYF.

DNA for the CDR3: TGCGCCAGCAGCTTGGTGGCAGGGGGGACTGAAGCTTTCTTT. Translated, it gives CASSLVAGGTEAFF. The rearrangement uses TRBV5-1 and TRBJ1-1; 7 bases are a match to TRBD1. CDR1 SGHRS and CDR2 YFSETQ come from the germline V gene. Trimming took 0 bases from V and 5 from J; bases not matched to a gene: 4. The CDR3 loop spans 14 amino acids.